A selection of T cell receptor beta chains follows, all from one sample in a study of blood T cell repertoires in COVID-19. Libraries were prepared by immunoSEQ multiplex PCR; TCRdb keeps only in-frame clonotypes and omits some of them. The sample contains roughly 150,000 clones, 85% of which appear only once. Sequenced material: PBMCs or T cells enriched from blood (not recorded which). These receptors all stem from a woman in her 40s who had recovered from COVID-19. The CDR3 runs from the conserved cysteine through the conserved F or W. D genes are given only for firm matches.

>TRBD2|TRBJ2-2|TRBV5-5
TGTGCCAGCAGCTTGGGGGCCCCGGGACTAGCGGGAACCACCGGGGAGCTGTTTTTT
CASSLGAPGLAGTTGELFF
>TRBD1|TRBJ1-4|TRBV2
TGTGCCAGCAGTGTGACAGGGGCCCCTGCCGGGGGTGAAAAACTGTTTTTT
CASSVTGAPAGGEKLFF
>TRBD1|TRBJ1-3|TRBV7-2
TGTGCCAGCAGCTTCCCTACAGGGGGCGCCACCGGAAACACCATATATTTT
CASSFPTGGATGNTIYF
>-|TRBJ2-2|TRBV19
TGTGCCAGTAGCACACTATCGAACACCGGGGAGCTGTTTTTT
CASSTLSNTGELFF
>-|TRBJ1-1|TRBV19
TGTGCCAGTAGACAGGGCCTAAATACTGAAGCTTTCTTT
CASRQGLNTEAFF
>-|TRBJ2-7|TRBV5-1
TGCGCCAGCAGCTTAGAACTAGTCGGCCCCGACTCCTACGAGCAGTACTTC
CASSLELVGPDSYEQYF
>-|TRBJ1-4|TRBV2
TGTGCCAGCAGTGAAGGGGGAGCTAATGAAAAACTGTTTTTT
CASSEGGANEKLFF
>-|TRBJ1-1|TRBV5-6
TGTGCCAGCAGCTTCCGGGATTTGGCCACTGAAGCTTTCTTT
CASSFRDLATEAFF
>-|TRBJ2-3|TRBV21-1
TGTGCCAGCAGCAAAGAAGAATCAGGGGATACGCAGTATTTT
CASSKEESGDTQYF
>-|TRBJ1-4|TRBV7-2
TGTGCCAGCAGCCCATCCGGAGGTGAAAAACTGTTTTTT
CASSPSGGEKLFF
>-|TRBJ1-1|TRBV5-1
TGCGCCAGCAGCTTCGGGGAGGACACTGAAGCTTTCTTT
CASSFGEDTEAFF
>TRBD2|TRBJ2-3|TRBV11-3
TGTGCCAGCAGCTTAGGGAGCGGGGGCACAGATACGCAGTATTTT
CASSLGSGGTDTQYF
>-|TRBJ2-1|TRBV6-1
TGTGCCAGCAGTGAAACCCTCGGGGGTGAGCAGTTCTTC
CASSETLGGEQFF
>TRBD2|TRBJ2-1|TRBV5-1
TGCGCCAGCAGCTTGGAAGCAGGTCTAGCGGGGAAAAATGAGCAGTTCTTC
CASSLEAGLAGKNEQFF